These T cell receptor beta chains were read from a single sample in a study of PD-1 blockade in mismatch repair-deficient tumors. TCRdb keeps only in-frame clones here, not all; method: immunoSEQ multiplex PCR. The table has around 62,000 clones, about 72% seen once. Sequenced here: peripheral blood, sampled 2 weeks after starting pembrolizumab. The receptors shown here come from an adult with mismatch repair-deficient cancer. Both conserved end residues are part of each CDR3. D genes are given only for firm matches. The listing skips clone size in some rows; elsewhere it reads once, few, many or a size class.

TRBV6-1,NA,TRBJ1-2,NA,CASWDRWGYTF,TGTGCCAGCTGGGACCGTTGGGGCTACACCTTC
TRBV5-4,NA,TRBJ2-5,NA,CASSPPGETQYF,TGTGCCAGCAGCCCCCCGGGAGAGACCCAGTACTTC
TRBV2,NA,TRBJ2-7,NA,CASSDGVWDYEQYF,TGTGCCAGCAGTGATGGGGTCTGGGACTACGAGCAGTACTTC
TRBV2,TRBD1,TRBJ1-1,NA,CASSDGNRGNTEAFF,TGTGCCAGCAGTGATGGGAACAGGGGGAACACTGAAGCTTTCTTT
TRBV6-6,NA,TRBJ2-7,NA,CASSYSISSLRYEQYF,TGTGCCAGCAGTTACTCTATATCGAGTCTCAGGTACGAGCAGTACTTC
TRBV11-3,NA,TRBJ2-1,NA,CASTSYFNDNEQFF,TGTGCCAGCACCTCCTACTTTAATGACAATGAGCAGTTCTTC
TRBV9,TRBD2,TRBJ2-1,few,CASSATGSGSKNEQFF,TGTGCCAGCAGCGCGACAGGAAGCGGGAGTAAAAATGAGCAGTTCTTC
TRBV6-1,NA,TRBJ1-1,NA,CASRAGGNTEAFF,TGTGCCAGCAGAGCCGGTGGGAACACTGAAGCTTTCTTT
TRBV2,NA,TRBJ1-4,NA,CASSFDEKLFF,TGTGCCAGCAGTTTTGATGAAAAACTGTTTTTT
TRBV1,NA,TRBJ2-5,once,CTSSQDPPVVAIETQYF,TGCACCAGCAGCCAAGATCCCCCCGTGGTGGCTATTGAGACCCAGTACTTC
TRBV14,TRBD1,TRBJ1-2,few,CASSQTPGQGDYGYTF,TGTGCCAGCAGCCAAACTCCGGGACAGGGCGACTATGGCTACACCTTC
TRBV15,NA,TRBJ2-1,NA,CATSRGAGGSQFF,TGTGCCACCAGCAGAGGAGCAGGGGGGTCGCAGTTCTTC
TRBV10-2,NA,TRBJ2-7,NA,CASSLTVWEQYF,TGCGCCAGCAGTCTTACCGTGTGGGAGCAGTACTTC
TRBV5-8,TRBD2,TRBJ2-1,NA,CASSAGGKREIVWNEQFF,TGTGCCAGCAGCGCAGGTGGGAAGCGGGAAATTGTCTGGAATGAGCAGTTCTTC
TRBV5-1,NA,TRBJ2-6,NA,CASLLGRIGGSGANVLTF,TGCGCCAGTCTTTTAGGGCGGATAGGGGGCTCTGGGGCCAACGTCCTGACTTTC
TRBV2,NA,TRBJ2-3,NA,CASSASSGGADTQYF,TGTGCCAGCAGTGCTTCCAGCGGTGGAGCAGATACGCAGTATTTT
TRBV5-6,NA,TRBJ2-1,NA,CASSLDGGATDNEQFF,TGTGCCAGCAGCTTGGATGGGGGGGCTACGGACAATGAGCAGTTCTTC
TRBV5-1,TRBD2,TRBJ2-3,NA,CASSLFLAGAADTQYF,TGCGCCAGCAGCTTGTTCCTAGCGGGAGCAGCAGATACGCAGTATTTT
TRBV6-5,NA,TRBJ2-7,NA,CASSEQGLYEQYF,TGTGCCAGCAGTGAACAGGGACTCTACGAGCAGTACTTC
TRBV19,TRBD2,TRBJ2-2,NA,CASTFTSGIGTGELFF,TGTGCCAGTACCTTCACCAGCGGGATCGGCACCGGGGAGCTGTTTTTT
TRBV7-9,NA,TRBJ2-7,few,CASSPELSYEQYF,TGTGCCAGCAGCCCGGAACTCTCCTACGAGCAGTACTTC
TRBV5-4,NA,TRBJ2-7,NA,CASSLDQGTYEQYF,TGTGCCAGCAGCTTGGATCAGGGAACCTACGAGCAGTACTTC
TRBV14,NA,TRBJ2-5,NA,CASSPRGGETQYF,TGTGCCAGCAGCCCAAGGGGCGGAGAGACCCAGTACTTC
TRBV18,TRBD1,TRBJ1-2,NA,CASSPPDRAVYGYTF,TGTGCCAGCTCACCACCAGACAGGGCGGTCTATGGCTACACCTTC
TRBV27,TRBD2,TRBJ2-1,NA,CASSPGTSGSSYNEQFF,TGTGCCAGCAGTCCTGGGACTAGCGGGAGCTCCTACAATGAGCAGTTCTTC
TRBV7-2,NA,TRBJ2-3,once,CASSLGRRVTDTQYF,TGTGCCAGCAGCTTAGGGAGGAGGGTCACAGATACGCAGTATTTT
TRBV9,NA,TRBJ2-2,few,CASSVGPADTGELFF,TGTGCCAGCAGCGTGGGACCCGCCGACACCGGGGAGCTGTTTTTT
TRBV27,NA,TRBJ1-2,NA,CASSLVGTSASGYTF,TGTGCCAGCAGCTTGGTTGGGACGTCGGCCTCCGGCTACACCTTC
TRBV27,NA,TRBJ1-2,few,CASSLHFKWVYGYTF,TGTGCCAGCAGTCTACACTTCAAATGGGTCTATGGCTACACCTTC
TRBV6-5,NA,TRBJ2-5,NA,CASSLKGTQYF,TGTGCCAGCAGTTTAAAGGGGACCCAGTACTTC
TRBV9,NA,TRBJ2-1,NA,CASSGPGLYNEQFF,TGTGCCAGCAGCGGTCCAGGGCTGTACAATGAGCAGTTCTTC
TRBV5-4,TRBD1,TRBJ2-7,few,CASSGNFGTGNNEQYF,TGTGCCAGCAGCGGCAACTTCGGGACAGGGAATAACGAGCAGTACTTC
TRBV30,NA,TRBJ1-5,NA,CAWSPSGDQPQHF,TGTGCCTGGAGTCCCTCGGGGGATCAGCCCCAGCATTTT
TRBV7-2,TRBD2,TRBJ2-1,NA,CASSLMGGRADEQFF,TGTGCCAGCAGCTTAATGGGCGGGAGGGCCGATGAGCAGTTCTTC
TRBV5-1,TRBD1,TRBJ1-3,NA,CASSLTGVGGNTIYF,TGCGCCAGCAGCTTGACAGGGGTCGGCGGAAACACCATATATTTT
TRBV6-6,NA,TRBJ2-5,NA,CASSGGGALETQYF,TGTGCCAGCAGTGGTGGAGGGGCGTTGGAGACCCAGTACTTC